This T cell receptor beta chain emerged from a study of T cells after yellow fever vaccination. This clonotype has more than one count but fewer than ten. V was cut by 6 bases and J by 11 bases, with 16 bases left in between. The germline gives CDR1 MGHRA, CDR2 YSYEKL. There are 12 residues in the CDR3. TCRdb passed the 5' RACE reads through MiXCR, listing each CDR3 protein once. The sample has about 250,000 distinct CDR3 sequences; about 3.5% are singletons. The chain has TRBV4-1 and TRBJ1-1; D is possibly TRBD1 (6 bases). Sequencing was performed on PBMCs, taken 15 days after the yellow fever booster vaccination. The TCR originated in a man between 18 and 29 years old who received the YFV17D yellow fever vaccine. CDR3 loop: CASSKIQGAAFF. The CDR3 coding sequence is TGCGCCAGCAGTAAGATACAGGGAGCCGCTTTCTTT.